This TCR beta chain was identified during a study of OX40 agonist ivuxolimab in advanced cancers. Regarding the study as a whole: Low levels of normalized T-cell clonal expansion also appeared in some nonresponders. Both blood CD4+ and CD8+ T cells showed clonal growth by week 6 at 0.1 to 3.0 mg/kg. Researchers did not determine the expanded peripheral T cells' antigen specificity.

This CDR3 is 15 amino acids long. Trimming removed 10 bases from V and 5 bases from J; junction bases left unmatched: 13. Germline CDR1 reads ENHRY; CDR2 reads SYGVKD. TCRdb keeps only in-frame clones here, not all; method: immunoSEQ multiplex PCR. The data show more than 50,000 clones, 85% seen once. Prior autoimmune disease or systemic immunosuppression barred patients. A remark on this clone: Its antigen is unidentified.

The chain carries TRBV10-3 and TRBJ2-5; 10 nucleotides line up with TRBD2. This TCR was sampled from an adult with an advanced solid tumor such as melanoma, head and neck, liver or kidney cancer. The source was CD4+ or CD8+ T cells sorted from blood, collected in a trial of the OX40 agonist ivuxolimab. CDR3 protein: CASAELAGLLETQYF. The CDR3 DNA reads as TGTGCCAGCGCAGAACTAGCGGGACTCTTGGAGACCCAGTACTTC.